The present entry profiles one TCR beta chain with its context. The antigen is not known. J lost 2 bases, V lost 2 bases, and 4 bases had no gene match. CDR1 MNHEY and CDR2 SMNVEV come from the germline V gene (reference sequence). This CDR3 has 15 residues. This record belongs to a study of CD8 T cells in Susac syndrome. Study conclusions and caveats: The study acknowledged a relatively small number of individuals in its TCR sequencing and HLA analysis.

An input of roughly 0.45 to 1 ug of RNA was subjected to reverse transcription using random hexamers. An immunoSEQ multiplex PCR generated amplified TCR beta CDR3 products spanning 54 Vbeta and 13 Jbeta. TCRdb itself ran the immunoSEQ multiplex PCR reads through MiXCR, one entry per CDR3 protein. The sample records about 66,000 distinct CDR3 sequences, around 96% being singletons. This sequence was found in a human donor with multiple sclerosis. The sequencing sample was made of CD8+ T cells from PBMCs. The rearrangement links TRBV27 to TRBJ2-7, with 9 bases matching TRBD2. The CDR3 loop is CASSLLAGTTYEQYF. The CDR3 DNA sequence: TGTGCCAGCAGTTTACTAGCGGGGACTACCTACGAGCAGTACTTC.